The clone carrying this T cell receptor (beta chain) was recorded a few times. TCRdb processed the RT-PCR reads anew with MiXCR; each CDR3 protein has one entry. Altogether about 700,000 distinct CDR3 sequences are present, 14% being singletons, with the ten largest covering 3% to 4.5%. With 5 bases clipped from V and 13 bases from J, the junction kept 20 bases outside the gene matches. Germline-derived CDR1 and CDR2 are MNHEY and SMNVEV (reference sequence). The CDR3 is 17 residues long. Sequencing input: memory CD4+ T cells from blood. This TCR derives from a female donor in good health, serving as a healthy control. The rearrangement links TRBV27 to TRBJ1-6, with 7 bases that match TRBD1. CDR3 in amino acids: CASSITHRGRSIAPLHF. The CDR3 DNA follows: TGTGCCAGCAGTATCACTCACAGGGGACGTAGTATTGCGCCCCTCCACTTT.